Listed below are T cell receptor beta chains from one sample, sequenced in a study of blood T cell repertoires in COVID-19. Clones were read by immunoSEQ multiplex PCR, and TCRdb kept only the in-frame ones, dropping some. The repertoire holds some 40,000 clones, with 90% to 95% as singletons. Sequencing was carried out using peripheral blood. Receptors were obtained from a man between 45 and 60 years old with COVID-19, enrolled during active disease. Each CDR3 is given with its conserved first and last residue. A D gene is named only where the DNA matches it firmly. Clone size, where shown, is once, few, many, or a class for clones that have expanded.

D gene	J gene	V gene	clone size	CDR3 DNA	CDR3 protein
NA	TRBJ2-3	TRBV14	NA	TGTGCCAGCAGCCAAGATAGGCAGGGCCCAGATACGCAGTATTTT	CASSQDRQGPDTQYF
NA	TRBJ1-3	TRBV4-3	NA	TGCGCCAGCAGCCAACTCGTTGACGGACTATCTGGAAACACCATATATTTT	CASSQLVDGLSGNTIYF
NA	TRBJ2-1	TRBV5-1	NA	TGCGCCAGCAGCTTGGCCCCTAGGTACAATGAGCAGTTCTTC	CASSLAPRYNEQFF
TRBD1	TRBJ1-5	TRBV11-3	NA	TGTGCCAGCAGCTTAGGGGACAGTAGTTATCAGCCCCAGCATTTT	CASSLGDSSYQPQHF
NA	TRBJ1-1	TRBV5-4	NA	TGTGCCAGCAGCCCGCGACAGATACTGAACACTGAAGCTTTCTTT	CASSPRQILNTEAFF
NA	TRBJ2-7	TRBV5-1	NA	TGCGCCAGCAGCTTGGACCGCGTCAGGTCCTACGAGCAGTACTTC	CASSLDRVRSYEQYF
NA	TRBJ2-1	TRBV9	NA	TGTGCCAGCAGCGCCCGACTACTTGTGAGTAACAATGAGCAGTTCTTC	CASSARLLVSNNEQFF
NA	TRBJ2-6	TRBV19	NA	TGTGCCAGTAGTATTCCGGGACTCCACCGCTCTGGGGCCAACGTCCTGACTTTC	CASSIPGLHRSGANVLTF
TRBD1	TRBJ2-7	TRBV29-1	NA	TGCAGCGTTGCCCGTGGACAGGGACGAGGCGAGCAGTACTTC	CSVARGQGRGEQYF
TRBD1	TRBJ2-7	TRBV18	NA	TGTGCCAGCTCATCCCGAACTGGGGCCGGGACAGGGGTCCACGAGCAGTACTTC	CASSSRTGAGTGVHEQYF
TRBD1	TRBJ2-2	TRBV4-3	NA	TGCGCCAGCAGCCAACGACAGGGACCTCTTGACGGGGAGCTGTTTTTT	CASSQRQGPLDGELFF
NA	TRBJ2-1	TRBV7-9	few	TGTGCCAGCAGCCCCGGGGTCAATGAGCAGTTCTTC	CASSPGVNEQFF
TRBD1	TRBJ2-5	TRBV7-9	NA	TGTGCCAGCAGCTCTGAACAGGGGAAGGGAGAGACCCAGTACTTC	CASSSEQGKGETQYF
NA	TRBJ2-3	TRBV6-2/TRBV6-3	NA	TGTGCCAGCAGTTACGAGTCGGGGAGAGCAATTTCGAGGGATACGCAGTATTTT	CASSYESGRAISRDTQYF
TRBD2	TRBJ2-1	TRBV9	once	TGTGCCAGCAGCCCAAGTTTACTAGCGGTACACAATGAGCAGTTCTTC	CASSPSLLAVHNEQFF
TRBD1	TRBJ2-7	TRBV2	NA	TGTGCCAGCAGCCGCGCCGGGACAGAGTACGAGCAGTACTTC	CASSRAGTEYEQYF
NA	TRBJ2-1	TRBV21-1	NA	TGTGCCAGCAGCATATCGGGACTAGCGAGTAACCTTTTCTACAATGAGCAGTTCTTC	CASSISGLASNLFYNEQFF
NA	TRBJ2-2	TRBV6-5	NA	TGTGCCAGCGGGCCGGGACTCCGAAACACCGGGGAGCTGTTTTTT	CASGPGLRNTGELFF
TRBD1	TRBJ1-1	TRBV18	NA	TGTGCCAGCTCACTGACAGGGGGCCCGGCTGAAGCTTTCTTT	CASSLTGGPAEAFF